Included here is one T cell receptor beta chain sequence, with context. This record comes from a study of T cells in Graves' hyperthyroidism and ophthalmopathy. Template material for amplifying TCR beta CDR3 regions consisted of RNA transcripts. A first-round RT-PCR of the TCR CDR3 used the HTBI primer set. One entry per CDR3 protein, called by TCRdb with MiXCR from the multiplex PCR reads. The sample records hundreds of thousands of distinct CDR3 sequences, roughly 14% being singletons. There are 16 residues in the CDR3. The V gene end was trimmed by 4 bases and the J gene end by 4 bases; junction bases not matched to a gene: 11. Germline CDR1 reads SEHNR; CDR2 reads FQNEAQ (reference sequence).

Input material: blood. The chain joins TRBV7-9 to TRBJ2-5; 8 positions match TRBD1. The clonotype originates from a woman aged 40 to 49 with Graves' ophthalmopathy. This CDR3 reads CASSSDTQGAVETQYF. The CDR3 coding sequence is TGTGCCAGCAGCTCGGATACTCAGGGGGCTGTAGAGACCCAGTACTTC.